Reported below is one TCR beta chain. Its antigen is not known. Sequencing used immunoSEQ multiplex PCR; TCRdb keeps in-frame clones, though not all of them. The sample has roughly 60,000 clones; 84% are singletons. This record comes from a study of OX40 agonist ivuxolimab in advanced cancers. Whole-study context: Patients took ivuxolimab, an agonistic anti-OX40 (CD134) antibody. Whole-study results and caveats: The 0.1-3.0 mg/kg partial responders had among the lowest clonal expansion. The mean number of expanded clones was higher in CD8+ T cells than in CD4+.

Germline loops: CDR1 MGHRA, CDR2 YSYEKL. Trimming took 7 bases from V and 2 from J, leaving 20 bases between them. The CDR3 spans 16 residues. The TCR was taken from an adult with an advanced solid tumor such as melanoma, head and neck, liver or kidney cancer. The rearrangement joins TRBV4-1 to TRBJ1-2, with D maybe TRBD1 (6 bases). The sample consisted of CD4+ or CD8+ T cells sorted from blood, taken in a trial of the OX40 agonist ivuxolimab. The CDR3, as DNA: TGCGCCAGCACCCTAGGGGGGGCAGCGAAAAACTATGGCTACACCTTC. Its protein product is CASTLGGAAKNYGYTF.